This T cell receptor (beta chain) was recorded in a study of Tregs in tolerant kidney transplant recipients. The repertoire was sequenced with immunoSEQ multiplex PCR; TCRdb's copy has only in-frame clones and lacks some. The data hold 50,000 or so clones, with roughly nine tenths observed a single time. Germline V lookup: CDR1 SGHNT, CDR2 YYREEE (reference sequence). V lost 4 bases to trimming and J lost 4 bases, with 11 bases between them. CDR3 size: 13 residues. Mixed chimerism was transient after nonmyeloablative marrow transplants from related graft donors. A word on this clone: Its antigen is undetermined.

Study conclusions and caveats: Some patients' samples used different primers over time, so nucleotide sequences weren't comparable. Tolerant patients' donor-specific Tregs expanded beyond overall Tregs, suggesting antigen-driven growth. Expanding Tregs on activated donor B cells appeared to best identify donor-specific TCRbeta clones.

This clonotype originated in a human patient who received a combined kidney and bone marrow transplant. Some of these T cells may belong to the graft donor. The sequencing here drew on CD8+ T cells from blood (PBMCs), taken 24 months after the transplant. This rearrangement joins TRBV5-4 to TRBJ1-2, with D hard to call. The CDR3 sequence is CASSLVGFYGYTF. Written as DNA, the CDR3 is TGTGCCAGCAGCCTAGTGGGTTTCTATGGCTACACCTTC. Using reference TRBV5-4 and TRBJ1-2 for the parts outside the CDR3, the full variable domain is ETGVTQSPTHLIKTRGQQVTLRCSSQSGHNTVSWYQQALGQGPQFIFQYYREEENGRGNFPPRFSGLQFPNYSSELNVNALELDDSALYLCASSLVGFYGYTFGSGTRLTVV.